The table lists the clone carrying this TCR beta chain with many counts. What it binds is unknown. RNA transcripts provided the source from which TCR beta CDR3 regions were amplified. The TCR CDR3 was amplified in a first-round RT-PCR using the HTBI primer set. Via MiXCR, TCRdb re-called the multiplex PCR reads, giving one row per CDR3 protein. The repertoire holds a few hundred thousand distinct CDR3 sequences, with about a fifth as singletons. In germline, CDR1 is LNHNV, CDR2 YYDKDF (reference sequence). Deletions cut 3 bases from V and 6 bases from J, with 14 bases between. This CDR3 is built from 14 residues. The data belong to a study of T cells in Graves' hyperthyroidism and ophthalmopathy. Study summary: It was at initial diagnosis, before any treatment, that peripheral blood was collected.

General study points: Most thyroid clonotypes that were expanded above 0.001 also turned up in blood.

The sequenced sample was blood. The gene calls are TRBV15 and TRBJ1-1, with D possibly being TRBD1 (6 bases). This TCR was sampled from a young man with Graves' hyperthyroidism. The CDR3 spells CATSRGPGQSEAFF. DNA of the CDR3: TGTGCCACCAGCAGGGGTCCCGGACAGTCTGAAGCTTTCTTT.